These 21 T cell receptor beta chains were sequenced from one sample in a study of T-cell memory formation after mild COVID-19. TCRdb reprocessed the 5' RACE reads with MiXCR, giving one entry per CDR3 protein. The sample lists roughly 130,000 distinct CDR3 sequences, 15% to 20% occurring once. Material for sequencing was PBMCs or a T cell subset sorted from them (not recorded which). The receptor set was obtained from a man aged 18 to 29 who had mild COVID-19 (a few samples of this study predate the infection). Cell type and time point are not known.

This clonotype was counted at least ten times. The V gene is TRBV5-1, the J gene TRBJ1-1; D not certain. Germline loops: CDR1 SGHRS, CDR2 YFSETQ. This CDR3 has 14 residues. V lost 0 bases and J 0 bases, leaving 6 bases between the germline ends. The CDR3 DNA reads TGCGCCAGCAGCTTGGAGGGAATGAACACTGAAGCTTTCTTT. The encoded protein is CASSLEGMNTEAFF. Supplemented by reference TRBV5-1 and TRBJ1-1, the full variable domain reads KAGVTQTPRYLIKTRGQQVTLSCSPISGHRSVSWYQQTPGQGLQFLFEYFSETQRNKGNFPGRFSGRQFSNSRSEMNVSTLELGDSALYLCASSLEGMNTEAFFGQGTRLTVV.

The table lists this clonotype with a few counts. The chain links TRBV10-3 to TRBJ1-2; TRBD1 aligns across 7 bases. This CDR3 comprises 15 residues. Germline assignment: CDR1 ENHRY and CDR2 SYGVKD. V gave up 6 bases and J gave up 4 bases; unmatched junction bases: 11. CDR3 nucleotides: TGTGCCATCAGCCCTTCGGAGGGGGCGATCTATGGCTACACCTTC. Translating gives CAISPSEGAIYGYTF.

V is TRBV19 and J is TRBJ1-1; D is ambiguous. The V end was cut by 9 bases, the J end by 1 base, with 15 bases between. CDR1 and CDR2 from the germline V gene are LNHDA and SQIVND (reference sequence). The CDR3 extends over 14 amino acids. In nucleotides, the CDR3 is TGTGCCAGCACCTCGGGTTTTGGGAACACTGAAGCTTTCTTT. Translated, it gives CASTSGFGNTEAFF.

This clonotype was picked up a small number of times. The chain has TRBV6-2 or TRBV6-3 and TRBJ2-1, with a possible D match to TRBD2 (5 bases). Trimming removed 6 bases from V and 0 bases from J, with 12 bases in between. Germline CDR1 reads MNHEY; CDR2 reads SVGEGT. The CDR3 runs 15 residues. CDR3 sequence (DNA): TGTGCCAGCAGATCACCGGGGAGCTCCTACAATGAGCAGTTCTTC. Translation gives CASRSPGSSYNEQFF.

The chain employs TRBV7-3 and TRBJ2-3; the match to TRBD1 covers 7 bases. CDR3 length equals 13 residues. V shed 4 bases, J shed 5 bases, and the junction held 3 bases outside the gene matches. The germline V gene encodes CDR1 SGHTA and CDR2 FQGTGA. CDR3: CASSSNRGDTQYF. The DNA of the CDR3 is TGTGCCAGCAGCTCAAACAGGGGAGATACGCAGTATTTT.

The chain employs TRBV12-3 or TRBV12-4 and TRBJ1-1; D not certain. This CDR3 has 15 residues. Trimming removed 5 bases at V and 4 bases at J, with 17 bases between. The CDR3 is CASSMEPLRSTEAFF. CDR3 coding DNA: TGTGCCAGCAGTATGGAACCACTCAGGAGCACTGAAGCTTTCTTT.

At least ten counts were recorded for this clonotype. This chain connects TRBV7-2 to TRBJ2-7, with 7 bases aligning to TRBD1. CDR3 length: 13 residues. V was clipped by 3 bases and J by 2 bases; unmatched bases: 1. The V gene's germline CDR1 is SGHTA and CDR2 FQGNSA. The CDR3 sequence: CASSFDRAYEQYV. For the CDR3, the DNA is TGTGCCAGCAGCTTCGACAGGGCCTACGAGCAGTACGTC.

This clonotype was found a few times. The J gene is TRBJ1-1, the V gene TRBV20-1; D remains unclear. The germline CDR1 and CDR2 sequences are DFQATT and SNEGSKA (reference sequence). CDR3 length equals 11 residues. CDR3 coding DNA: TGCAGCCCCTCCTTGAACACTGAAGCTTTCTTT. It specifies CSPSLNTEAFF.

Only a few counts were recorded for this clonotype. This rearrangement joins TRBV5-1 to TRBJ2-6; no definite D call. V was pared by 0 bases and J by 4 bases, with 2 bases between. The V gene's germline CDR1 is SGHRS and CDR2 YFSETQ. The CDR3 totals 13 residues. The CDR3 DNA reads TGCGCCAGCAGCTTGGAAGGGGCCAACGTCCTGACTTTC. The encoded protein is CASSLEGANVLTF.

The CDR3 DNA follows: TGCAGTGCTACCCTGACGTTCCAGGGATGGAACACTGAAGCTTTCTTT. It is translated as CSATLTFQGWNTEAFF. The rearrangement joins TRBV20-1 to TRBJ1-1; maybe TRBD1 (5 bases). The germline gives CDR1 DFQATT, CDR2 SNEGSKA (reference sequence). Trimming pared 4 bases from V and 1 base from J, leaving 19 bases between. This CDR3 has 16 residues.

Only a few counts were recorded for this clonotype. CDR3 sequence: CASSGLSKNIQYF. DNA for the CDR3: TGTGCCAGCAGCGGGCTCTCCAAAAACATTCAGTACTTC. This chain joins TRBV11-1 and TRBJ2-4; D not resolved. Germline V gives CDR1 SGHAT, CDR2 FQDESV (reference sequence). There are 13 residues in the CDR3. Deletions cut 5 bases from V and 2 bases from J, with 7 bases between.

This clonotype was seen only a few times. The chain uses TRBV5-8 and TRBJ1-2; 11 bases agree with TRBD1. Looked up from germline, CDR1 is SGHTS and CDR2 is YDEGEE. This CDR3 spans 16 amino acids. V lost 2 bases to trimming and J lost 8 bases; unmatched junction nucleotides: 11. Written as DNA, the CDR3 is TGTGCCAGCAGCTTCCTGGGACAGGGGGACCAAAGAGGCTACACCTTC. Translated, it gives CASSFLGQGDQRGYTF.

This sequence joins TRBV12-3 or TRBV12-4 and TRBJ1-2; TRBD1 might be the D (5 bases). The CDR3 runs 11 residues. Trimming removed 3 bases from V and 7 bases from J, with 6 bases in between. CDR3 loop: CASSLGPGYTF. CDR3 sequence (DNA): TGTGCCAGCAGTTTGGGGCCTGGCTACACCTTC.

This clonotype was counted a few times. The CDR3 is CALGQTPDTQYF. CDR3 nucleotide sequence: TGTGCCCTCGGACAGACCCCAGATACGCAGTATTTT. This chain joins TRBV10-3 and TRBJ2-3; tentatively, D is TRBD1 (6 bases). The CDR3 is 12 residues long. Trimming took 11 bases from V and 4 from J, leaving 13 bases between them. In germline, CDR1 is ENHRY, CDR2 SYGVKD.

This clonotype was detected a few times. The chain combines TRBV4-2 with TRBJ1-6, with a possible D match to TRBD1 (6 bases). The germline V and J ends were trimmed by 2 bases and 6 bases, with 17 bases remaining between them. Germline CDR1 reads LGHNA; CDR2 reads YNFKEQ. The CDR3 is made up of 17 amino acids. For the CDR3, the DNA is TGTGCCAGCAGCCAACTATCCCATCGGACAGTTAATTCACCCCTCCACTTT. It yields the protein CASSQLSHRTVNSPLHF.

The J gene is TRBJ1-5, the V gene TRBV18; maybe TRBD1 (5 bases). The V end lost 3 bases, the J end lost 4 bases, and 7 bases lay between the germline ends. The CDR3 runs to 13 residues. Germline assignment: CDR1 KGHSH and CDR2 LQKENI. Here the CDR3 DNA reads TGTGCCAGCTCACCGGGGCAGAATCAGCCCCAGCATTTT. Protein: CASSPGQNQPQHF.

This clonotype was seen a single time. The chain employs TRBV25-1 and TRBJ1-6, with D unclear. V was trimmed by 8 bases and J by 4 bases, leaving 9 bases between them. Germline V gene lookup returns CDR1 MGHDK and CDR2 SYGVNS. This CDR3 is 13 amino acids long. CDR3 DNA sequence: TGTGCCAGCCGGTGGCAGTATAATTCACCCCTCCACTTT. This encodes CASRWQYNSPLHF.

This clonotype was detected many times. The rearrangement uses TRBV5-1 and TRBJ2-2; the D gene is possibly TRBD1 (6 bases). CDR1 SGHRS and CDR2 YFSETQ come from the germline V gene. This CDR3 region has 14 residues. The V end lost 4 bases, the J end lost 4 bases, and 11 bases lay between the germline ends. The CDR3 DNA reads TGCGCCAGCAGCCCCGGACAGTCCACCGGGGAGCTGTTTTTT. Encoded protein: CASSPGQSTGELFF.

This clonotype has only a few counts. The V call is TRBV7-9, the J call TRBJ2-7, with D perhaps matching TRBD1 (5 bases). CDR3 length: 12 amino acids. V lost 8 bases and J lost 3, with 11 bases in between. From germline, CDR1 is SEHNR and CDR2 FQNEAQ (reference sequence). CDR3 nucleotides: TGTGCCAGCGCAGGGTACGGCTACGAGCAGTACGTC. Protein: CASAGYGYEQYV.

This clonotype came up many times. This chain connects TRBV20-1 to TRBJ2-5, with D possibly matching TRBD2 (5 bases). In germline, CDR1 is DFQATT, CDR2 SNEGSKA (reference sequence). The CDR3 spans 13 residues. Trimming left V 5 bases short and J 5 bases short, with 15 bases between. The CDR3: CSASQRVGETQYF. Here the CDR3 DNA reads TGCAGTGCTTCACAGAGGGTCGGGGAGACCCAGTACTTC.

V and J are TRBV9 and TRBJ2-2; TRBD1 matches at 8 bases. The CDR3 sequence is 16 residues long. From germline, CDR1 is SGDLS and CDR2 YYNGEE. V was clipped by 1 base and J by 6 bases; unmatched bases: 8. The CDR3 region is CASSVMPGGASGELFF. The CDR3 nucleotides are TGTGCCAGCAGCGTAATGCCAGGGGGCGCCTCCGGGGAGCTGTTTTTT.